These T cell receptor beta chains were read from a single sample in a study of blood T cells in healthy people across ages. TCRdb fed the 5' RACE reads into MiXCR, producing one record per CDR3 protein. The sample records roughly 1,500,000 distinct CDR3 sequences, 30% to 40% being singletons. The sequenced sample consisted of blood. These receptors all come from a woman under 40 in good health. Both conserved end residues are part of each CDR3.

>TRBV7-9|TRBJ2-3
CASSLGWGGGAGIRTQYF
>TRBV4-1|TRBJ2-1
CASSQVVAGPSYNEQFF
>TRBV3-1|TRBJ2-4
CAGSQDLGPVGTYF
>TRBV7-2|TRBJ1-5
CASSGGTTQPQHF
>TRBV20-1|TRBJ2-3
CSARTRGVRTDTQYF
>TRBV20-1|TRBJ2-7
CSAPRRLAGRNYEQYF
>TRBV5-1|TRBJ2-2
CASSASGGQNTGELFF
>TRBV3-1|TRBJ2-3
CASSQQLAGLGIPQYF
>TRBV20-1|TRBJ2-4
CSATSTGLSNIQYF
>TRBV13|TRBJ1-2
CASSSKQGAHGYTF
>TRBV20-1|TRBJ2-2
CSAGQGLFGELFF
>TRBV7-9|TRBJ1-2
CASSFRGVIDGYTF
>TRBV9|TRBJ2-3
CASNVGGSGPDTQYF
>TRBV3-1|TRBJ2-7
CASSRGLVSYEQYF
>TRBV29-1|TRBJ1-2
CSVGDRGGYTF
>TRBV11-2|TRBJ2-1
CASSFSSGLAGGNEQFF
>TRBV5-1|TRBJ2-1
CASSLPGLVLDNEQFF
>TRBV12-3/TRBV12-4|TRBJ2-1
CASSLGIVYNEQFF
>TRBV9|TRBJ2-1
CASSVGLAGVDEQFF
>TRBV6-1|TRBJ2-3
CASRWRHLGTANTDTQYF
>TRBV2|TRBJ1-5
CASIAGSGEPQHF
>TRBV20-1|TRBJ2-5
CSARDRRAIQAQYF
>TRBV20-1|TRBJ2-7
CSARDSPETSGTTSYEQYF
>TRBV15|TRBJ1-4
CATSRPHLGTNEKLFF
>TRBV6-1|TRBJ1-1
CASSDLYWTGKMNTEAFF
>TRBV30|TRBJ2-3
CAWKKVSTDTQYF
>TRBV12-3/TRBV12-4|TRBJ2-1
CASTMKGPEFNEQFF
>TRBV20-1|TRBJ2-7
CSASRALAGTYEQYF
>TRBV9|TRBJ2-1
CASSLSAGLAGGHREQFF
>TRBV2|TRBJ2-5
CAIERGYQETQYF
>TRBV11-1|TRBJ2-7
CASSLAPDWARDEQYF
>TRBV6-1|TRBJ2-7
CASSLTGGSPYEQYF
>TRBV12-3/TRBV12-4|TRBJ2-3
CASSFGGSTDTQYF
>TRBV4-2|TRBJ2-1
CASSQEPSGSYNEQFF
>TRBV4-2|TRBJ2-7
CASSQETSRSYEQYF
>TRBV28|TRBJ2-3
CASSLVSQFTDTQYF
>TRBV5-5|TRBJ2-2
CASSWTGAGGELFF
>TRBV25-1|TRBJ2-1
CASSESSSGEAYEQFF
>TRBV7-3|TRBJ2-3
CASSLIGAGVSPTDTQYF
>TRBV21-1|TRBJ2-5
CASSKVRAPRTSTQYF
>TRBV7-9|TRBJ2-7
CASSLGQPEQYF
>TRBV29-1|TRBJ2-7
CSVVSGRGAYEQYF
>TRBV13|TRBJ2-2
CASSPRTSGVTGELFF
>TRBV7-8|TRBJ2-4
CASSPRYQGAKNIQYF
>TRBV5-1|TRBJ2-7
CASSLDTSRSYEQYF
>TRBV15|TRBJ2-3
CATSAYSTDTQYF
>TRBV10-2|TRBJ2-1
CAVSPTGLRNEQFF
>TRBV10-1|TRBJ2-7
CASSESSGRMGEQYF
>TRBV12-3/TRBV12-4|TRBJ2-1
CASLTSGSYNEQFF
>TRBV25-1|TRBJ2-7
CASSAGTGTHEQYF
>TRBV28|TRBJ2-5
CASSWTGEREQETQYF
>TRBV15|TRBJ1-1
CATSRGTQAFF
>TRBV28|TRBJ2-5
CASKRGMKQETQYF
>TRBV29-1|TRBJ2-5
CSVEFAEETQYF
>TRBV5-1|TRBJ2-1
CASSPSFGSRSNEQFF
>TRBV6-1|TRBJ2-2
CASSGRDRGVELFF
>TRBV20-1|TRBJ2-1
CSALPRGLVYEQFF